A selection of T cell receptor beta chains follows, all from one sample in a study of blood T cell repertoires in COVID-19. This table comes from immunoSEQ multiplex PCR, and its TCRdb copy is limited to in-frame clones, with some not included. The table records some 510,000 clones, roughly 90% of them present only once. The sample was PBMCs or T cells enriched from blood (not recorded which). The receptors were gathered from a woman in her thirties or forties who had recovered from COVID-19. The CDR3 runs from the conserved cysteine through the conserved F or W. The D gene is left open where the match is weak. Only some rows state a clone size, as once, few, many or a class for expanded clones.

j_call: TRBJ1-2; clone_size: -; v_call: TRBV12-5; d_call: -; cdr3_nt: TGTGCTAGTGGTTTGCCCCGCCGGGCGGGTACCCATGGCTACACCTTC; cdr3_aa: CASGLPRRAGTHGYTF
j_call: TRBJ2-5; clone_size: few; v_call: TRBV7-9; d_call: -; cdr3_nt: TGTGCCAGCAGCTTGGGGGGACCCTTAGCGACCCAGTACTTC; cdr3_aa: CASSLGGPLATQYF
j_call: TRBJ2-4; clone_size: -; v_call: TRBV25-1; d_call: -; cdr3_nt: TGTGCCAGCATTGGGACATTGTTAGCCAAAAACATTCAGTACTTC; cdr3_aa: CASIGTLLAKNIQYF
j_call: TRBJ2-7; clone_size: -; v_call: TRBV4-3; d_call: -; cdr3_nt: TGCGCCAGCAGCCAAGATTTCAGTGGAGGCACATACGAGCAGTACTTC; cdr3_aa: CASSQDFSGGTYEQYF
j_call: TRBJ1-6; clone_size: -; v_call: TRBV19; d_call: -; cdr3_nt: TGTGCCAGTAGGGGGGCCTCCGTCGCCTATAATTCACCCCTCCACTTT; cdr3_aa: CASRGASVAYNSPLHF
j_call: TRBJ1-2; clone_size: -; v_call: TRBV10-1; d_call: TRBD1; cdr3_nt: TGCGCCAGCAGTGAAGACAGGGGCAGGTATGGCTACACCTTC; cdr3_aa: CASSEDRGRYGYTF
j_call: TRBJ1-2; clone_size: once; v_call: TRBV12-3/TRBV12-4; d_call: -; cdr3_nt: TGTGCCAGCAGTTTCGAGGGTAATAGTGGCTACACCTTC; cdr3_aa: CASSFEGNSGYTF
j_call: TRBJ2-6; clone_size: -; v_call: TRBV5-1; d_call: TRBD1; cdr3_nt: TGCGCCAGCAGCTTGGGAACCGGGACAGGGGCCTCTGGGGCCAACGTCCTGACTTTC; cdr3_aa: CASSLGTGTGASGANVLTF
j_call: TRBJ2-6; clone_size: -; v_call: TRBV7-2; d_call: TRBD1; cdr3_nt: TGTGCCAGCAGCTTCACCGGGACAGCCCTCTCTGGGGCCAACGTCCTGACTTTC; cdr3_aa: CASSFTGTALSGANVLTF
j_call: TRBJ2-7; clone_size: -; v_call: TRBV7-9; d_call: TRBD2; cdr3_nt: TGTGCCAGCAGCTTAGTGGGCCCGGGACTACTAACTTACGAGCAGTACTTC; cdr3_aa: CASSLVGPGLLTYEQYF
j_call: TRBJ2-1; clone_size: -; v_call: TRBV30; d_call: TRBD1; cdr3_nt: TGTGCCTGGAACAGGGGGAGCTCCTACAATGAGCAGTTCTTC; cdr3_aa: CAWNRGSSYNEQFF
j_call: TRBJ1-2; clone_size: -; v_call: TRBV18; d_call: -; cdr3_nt: TGTGCCAGCTCAATGGAGGGTAGAGGCGACTATGGCTACACCTTC; cdr3_aa: CASSMEGRGDYGYTF
j_call: TRBJ2-7; clone_size: -; v_call: TRBV7-9; d_call: -; cdr3_nt: TGTGCCAGCAGTTCCCCCGGGACACTTTCCTACGAGCAGTACTTC; cdr3_aa: CASSSPGTLSYEQYF
j_call: TRBJ1-5; clone_size: -; v_call: TRBV6-6; d_call: TRBD1; cdr3_nt: TGTGCCAGCAACTACCGGGACAGTCCTAATCAGCCCCAGCATTTT; cdr3_aa: CASNYRDSPNQPQHF